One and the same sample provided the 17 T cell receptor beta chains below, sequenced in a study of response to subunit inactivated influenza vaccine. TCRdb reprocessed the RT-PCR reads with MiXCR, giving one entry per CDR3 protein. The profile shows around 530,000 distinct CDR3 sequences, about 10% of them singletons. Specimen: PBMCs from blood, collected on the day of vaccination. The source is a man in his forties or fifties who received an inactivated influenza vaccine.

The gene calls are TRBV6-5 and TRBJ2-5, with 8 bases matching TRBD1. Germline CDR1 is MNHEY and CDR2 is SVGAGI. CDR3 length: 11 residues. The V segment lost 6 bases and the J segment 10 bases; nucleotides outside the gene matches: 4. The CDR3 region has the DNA TGTGCCAGCAGCTGGACAGGGATCCAGTACTTC. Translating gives CASSWTGIQYF.

This CDR3 is CASSLVGAHEQFF. The CDR3 region has the DNA TGTGCCAGCAGCCTGGTGGGGGCCCATGAGCAGTTCTTC. V usage is TRBV12-3 or TRBV12-4 and J usage is TRBJ2-1; possible D gene TRBD1, 6 bases. V lost 6 bases, J lost 8 bases, and 14 bases lay in between. The CDR3 extends over 13 amino acids.

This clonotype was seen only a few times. The CDR3 region has the DNA TGTGCCATCGGGGGTAGGGACACTGAAGCTTTCTTT. It is translated as CAIGGRDTEAFF. This chain connects TRBV10-3 to TRBJ1-1; a weak D match, TRBD1 (5 bases). Per germline, CDR1 ENHRY and CDR2 SYGVKD. This CDR3 spans 12 amino acids. V was shortened by 8 bases and J by 3 bases, with 10 bases between the two germline ends.

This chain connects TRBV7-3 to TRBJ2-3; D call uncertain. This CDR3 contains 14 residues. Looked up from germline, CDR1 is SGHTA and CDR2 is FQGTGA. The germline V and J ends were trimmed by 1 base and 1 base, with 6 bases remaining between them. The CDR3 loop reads CASSLKVGTDTQYF. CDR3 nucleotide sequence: TGTGCCAGCAGCTTAAAGGTGGGCACAGATACGCAGTATTTT.

The DNA for the CDR3 is TGTGCCAGCAGTTGGGGGAGTAACACCGGGGAGCTGTTTTTT. As protein: CASSWGSNTGELFF. J is TRBJ2-2 and V is TRBV11-2; possibly TRBD1 or TRBD2 for D (5 bases each). Trimming pared 6 bases from V and 2 bases from J, leaving 10 bases between. This CDR3 has 14 residues. Germline V lookup: CDR1 SGHAT, CDR2 FQNNGV.

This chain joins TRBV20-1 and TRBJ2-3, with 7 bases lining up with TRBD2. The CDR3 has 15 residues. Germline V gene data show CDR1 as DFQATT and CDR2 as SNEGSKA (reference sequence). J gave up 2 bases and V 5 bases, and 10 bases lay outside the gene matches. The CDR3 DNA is TGCAGTGCTGCGGGGGATGGGGGAGTCACAGATACGCAGTATTTT. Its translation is CSAAGDGGVTDTQYF.

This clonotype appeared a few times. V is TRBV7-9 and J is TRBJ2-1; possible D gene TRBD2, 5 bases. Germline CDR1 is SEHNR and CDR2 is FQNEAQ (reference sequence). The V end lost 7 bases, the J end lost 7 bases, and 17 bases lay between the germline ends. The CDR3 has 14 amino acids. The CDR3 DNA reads TGTGCCAGCAAACTTAGACGGGATGCTAATGAGCAGTTCTTC. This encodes CASKLRRDANEQFF.

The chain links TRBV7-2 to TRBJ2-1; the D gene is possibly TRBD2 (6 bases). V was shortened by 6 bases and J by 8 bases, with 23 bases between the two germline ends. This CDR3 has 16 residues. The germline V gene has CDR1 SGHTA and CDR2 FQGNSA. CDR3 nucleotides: TGTGCCAGCAGATCAACTCAGGGAGGATGGTCCCATGAGCAGTTCTTC. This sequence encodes CASRSTQGGWSHEQFF.

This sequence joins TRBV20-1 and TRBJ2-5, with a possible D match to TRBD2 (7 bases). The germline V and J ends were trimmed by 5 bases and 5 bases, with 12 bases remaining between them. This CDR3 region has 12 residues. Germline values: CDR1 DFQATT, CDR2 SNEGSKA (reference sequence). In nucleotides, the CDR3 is TGCAGTGCTCGGGGGGCCGGGGAGACCCAGTACTTC. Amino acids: CSARGAGETQYF.

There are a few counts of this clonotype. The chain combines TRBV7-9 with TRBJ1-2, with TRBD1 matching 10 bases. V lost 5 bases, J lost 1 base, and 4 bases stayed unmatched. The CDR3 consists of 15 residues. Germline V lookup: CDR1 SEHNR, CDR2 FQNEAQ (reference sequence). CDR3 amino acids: CASSPWTGGNYGYTF. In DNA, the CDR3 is TGTGCCAGCAGCCCTTGGACAGGGGGTAACTATGGCTACACCTTC.

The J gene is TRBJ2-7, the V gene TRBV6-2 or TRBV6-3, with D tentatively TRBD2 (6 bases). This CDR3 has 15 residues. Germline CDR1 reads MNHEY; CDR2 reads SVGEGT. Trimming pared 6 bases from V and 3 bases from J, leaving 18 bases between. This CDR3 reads CASRPGLLFGYEQYF. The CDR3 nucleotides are TGTGCCAGCAGACCGGGACTCCTTTTTGGCTACGAGCAGTACTTC.

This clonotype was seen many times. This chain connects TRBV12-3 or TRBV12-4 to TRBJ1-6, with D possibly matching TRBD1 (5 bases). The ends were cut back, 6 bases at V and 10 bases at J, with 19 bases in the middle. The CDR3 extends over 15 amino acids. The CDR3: CASSVTGGNRSPLHF. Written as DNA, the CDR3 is TGTGCCAGCAGCGTCACAGGAGGGAATCGATCACCCCTCCACTTT.

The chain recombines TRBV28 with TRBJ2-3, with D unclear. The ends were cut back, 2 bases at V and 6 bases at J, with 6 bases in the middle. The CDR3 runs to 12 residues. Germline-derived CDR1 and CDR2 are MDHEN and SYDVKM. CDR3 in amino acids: CASSLERDTQYF. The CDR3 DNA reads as TGTGCCAGCAGTTTAGAACGGGATACGCAGTATTTT.

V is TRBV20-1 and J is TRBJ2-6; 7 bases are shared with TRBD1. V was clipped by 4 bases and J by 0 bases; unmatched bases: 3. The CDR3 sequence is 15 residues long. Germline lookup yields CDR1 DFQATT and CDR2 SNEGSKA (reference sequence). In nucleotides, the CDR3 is TGCAGTGCTACGAGACAGGGCTCTGGGGCCAACGTCCTGACTTTC. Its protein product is CSATRQGSGANVLTF.

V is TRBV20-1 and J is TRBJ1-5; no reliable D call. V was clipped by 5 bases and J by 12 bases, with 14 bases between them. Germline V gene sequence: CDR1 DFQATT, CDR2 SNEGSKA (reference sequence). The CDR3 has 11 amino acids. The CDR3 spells CSAETERVQHF. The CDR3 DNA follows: TGCAGTGCTGAGACTGAGCGGGTCCAGCATTTT.

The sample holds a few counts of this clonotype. The CDR3 DNA reads TGTGCCACCAGCATCGGACAGGGGGGGAATTCACCCCTCCACTTT. Protein product: CATSIGQGGNSPLHF. The chain joins TRBV15 to TRBJ1-6, with TRBD1 matching over 10 bases. With V trimmed by 4 bases and J by 7 bases, 4 bases remained unmatched. Per germline, CDR1 LNHNV and CDR2 YYDKDF (reference sequence). The CDR3 consists of 15 residues. Together with reference TRBV15 and TRBJ1-6, the CDR3 gives the full variable domain: DAMVIQNPRYQVTQFGKPVTLSCSQTLNHNVMYWYQQKSSQAPKLLFHYYDKDFNNEADTPDNFQSRRPNTSFCFLDIRSPGLGDTAMYLCATSIGQGGNSPLHFGNGTRLTVT.

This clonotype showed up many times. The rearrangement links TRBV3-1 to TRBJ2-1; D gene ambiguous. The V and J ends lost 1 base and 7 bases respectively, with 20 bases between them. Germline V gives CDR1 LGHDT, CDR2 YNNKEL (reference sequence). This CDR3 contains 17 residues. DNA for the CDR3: TGTGCCAGCAGCCAAGTTGGTGCCGTTCGGCTACTAAATGAGCAGTTCTTC. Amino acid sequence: CASSQVGAVRLLNEQFF.